This T cell receptor beta chain is from a study of T cells after yellow fever vaccination (dated by TCRdb to the late 2010s). Regarding the study in general: Libraries from fractions with low cell numbers were prepared with the SMART-Seq v4 Ultra Low Input RNA kit. To track T-cell clones before and after primary and booster YFV17D yellow fever vaccination, bulk TCR alpha and beta repertoires were sequenced longitudinally. The cohort comprised two healthy male donors, one aged 18 to 30 and one aged 30 to 39 years. Bulk PBMC replicates and cell subsets were isolated from blood drawn at multiple timepoints before and after both primary and secondary immunization.

TCR cDNA was made using 5'RACE template switching, a step that added a universal primer site and unique molecular identifiers. cDNA synthesis was primed from both the TCR alpha and TCR beta constant segments. Library amplification involved two PCR steps, and the second step added sample barcodes and sequencing adapters. Sequencing of libraries was done on Illumina HiSeq 2500 (2x100 bp) or NovaSeq (2x150 bp). Concerning the study's data processing: Demultiplexing of reads and collapsing into UMI consensus sequences were performed with MIGEC, and V(D)J alignment was carried out with MiXCR. Clonotypes responding to the vaccine were identified with edgeR on replicate PBMC samples, with the criteria of FDR below 0.01 and a log2 fold change above 5 up to day 15. Bulk clonotypes were assigned CD4 or CD8 identity according to which sequenced CD4 or CD8 repertoire held them at higher abundance. TCRdb passed the public sequencing reads through fastp at Q25 and MiXCR, retaining productive beta sequences. Identical CDR3 protein sequences are pooled into one entry, listed with their most common genes and DNA. TCRdb, rather than the study authors, made the V and J calls. The sample contains about 160,000 distinct CDR3 sequences, 5.5% to 7.5% of them found a single time. Together, the top ten hold roughly 2.5% of the sample.

In this sample, this clonotype turned up a few times. This clone's antigen is unknown. Per-base qualities were not stored, and no clone one base away is much larger. Paper-wide results and their limitations: After the booster, most clones that had expanded after primary vaccination were detected again (about 97% of CD4 and 88% of CD8), suggesting broad maintenance of memory. The secondary T-cell response was weaker than the primary response but faster, peaking on day 5 instead of day 15. Computational filtering was required because FACS-sorted repertoires could contain abundant contaminating clonotypes from the bulk population. The study included only a couple of donors, which limits how far the findings can be generalized. A small fraction of clonotypes showed up in both the CD4 and CD8 compartments, probably as a result of convergent recombination.

The treatment or condition label, as the study defines it: live attenuated yellow fever vaccine strain. PBMCs were isolated from peripheral blood using a standard Ficoll-Paque protocol. Dynabeads CD4 and CD8 positive selection kits were used to isolate CD4 and CD8 T-cell fractions. TriZol was used to extract RNA from bulk PBMCs, CD4 and CD8 fractions, and dextramer-positive and dextramer-negative fractions. Unmatched junction bases come to 12, with V trimmed by 5 bases and J by 6 bases. CDR3 length: 15 amino acids, cysteine to phenylalanine. Only the CDR3 portion is preserved as DNA: 45 bases, with reading frame beginning at the first base.

This sample comprised CD4+ T cells sorted from PBMCs, obtained 5 days after the first yellow fever vaccination. The V and J genes are TRBV12-3 or TRBV12-4 and TRBJ1-1, with TRBD1 identical over 7 junction bases. The receptor's source is a man younger than 30 who received the YFV17D yellow fever vaccine. The nucleotides read TGTGCCAGCAGTACCGACGCCGGGACAGCAGCTGAAGCTTTCTTT. Its protein product is CASSTDAGTAAEAFF.